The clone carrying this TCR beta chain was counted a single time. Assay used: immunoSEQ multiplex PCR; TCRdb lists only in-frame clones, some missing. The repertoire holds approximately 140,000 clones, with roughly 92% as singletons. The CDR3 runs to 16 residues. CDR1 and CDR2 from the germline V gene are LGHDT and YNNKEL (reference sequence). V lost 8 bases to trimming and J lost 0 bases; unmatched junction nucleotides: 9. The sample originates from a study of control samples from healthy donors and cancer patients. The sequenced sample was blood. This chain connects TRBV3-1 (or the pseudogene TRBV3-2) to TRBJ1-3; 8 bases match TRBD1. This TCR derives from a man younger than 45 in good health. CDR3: CASGGTGQSSGNTIYF. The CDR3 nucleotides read TGTGCCAGCGGGGGGACAGGACAAAGCTCTGGAAACACCATATATTTT.